This passage covers 31 T cell receptor beta chains from one sample sequenced in a study of PD-L1 blockade in urothelial cancer. The repertoire was sequenced with immunoSEQ multiplex PCR; TCRdb's copy has only in-frame clones and lacks some. This sample has about 43,000 clones, with about 84% found just once. The sample's time point: pretreatment peripheral blood. The material was PBMCs, obtained around atezolizumab (anti-PD-L1) treatment. The receptors here all came from a man in his 60s with urothelial cancer.

The chain employs TRBV9 and TRBJ2-2; 13 bases are a match to TRBD2. With V trimmed by 2 bases and J by 6 bases, 7 bases remained unmatched. The germline gives CDR1 SGDLS, CDR2 YYNGEE. The CDR3 has 17 amino acids. CDR3 sequence (DNA): TGTGCCAGCAGCGTTGGACTAGCGGGAGTAGTAGCCGGGGAGCTGTTTTTT. This sequence encodes CASSVGLAGVVAGELFF.

V usage is TRBV18 and J usage is TRBJ2-5, with 7 bases that match TRBD2. In germline, CDR1 is KGHSH, CDR2 LQKENI. Germline trimming cut 3 bases from V and 5 bases from J; bases unmatched to any gene: 0. The CDR3 sequence is 12 residues long. CDR3 residues: CASSPGGETQYF. CDR3 coding DNA: TGTGCCAGCTCACCGGGAGGGGAGACCCAGTACTTC.

This sequence joins TRBV20-1 and TRBJ2-3; weak D call: TRBD1 (5 bases). With 5 bases removed from V and 3 bases from J, the gap between germline ends came to 6 bases. This CDR3 spans 11 amino acids. Germline V lookup: CDR1 DFQATT, CDR2 SNEGSKA (reference sequence). The CDR3 nucleotides are TGCAGTGCTGGACAAACAGATACGCAGTATTTT. Its translation: CSAGQTDTQYF.

The chain combines TRBV28 with TRBJ2-5, with 9 bases lining up with TRBD1. V gave up 5 bases and J gave up 4 bases; unmatched junction bases: 11. Germline values: CDR1 MDHEN, CDR2 SYDVKM. The CDR3 spans 16 residues. The CDR3 sequence is CASSPGGQGGPETQYF. CDR3 bases: TGTGCCAGCAGTCCCGGGGGACAGGGAGGGCCAGAGACCCAGTACTTC.

The chain uses TRBV18 and TRBJ1-1, with D unclear. The CDR3 runs to 15 residues. Trimming stripped 2 bases from V and 1 base from J, with 11 bases between. Germline values: CDR1 KGHSH, CDR2 LQKENI. This CDR3 reads CASSPGWAGNTEAFF. CDR3 sequence (DNA): TGTGCCAGCTCACCAGGGTGGGCAGGGAACACTGAAGCTTTCTTT.

This chain connects TRBV25-1 to TRBJ2-3; a possible D gene is TRBD2 (7 bases). This CDR3 is built from 15 residues. Germline-derived CDR1 and CDR2 are MGHDK and SYGVNS. The V end was cut by 1 base, the J end by 2 bases, with 10 bases between. Here the CDR3 reads CASSESGGLTDTQYF. CDR3 nucleotide sequence: TGTGCCAGCAGTGAATCGGGGGGCCTCACAGATACGCAGTATTTT.

The V and J genes are TRBV4-1 and TRBJ1-5, with D tentatively TRBD1 (5 bases). This CDR3 is built from 16 residues. V was trimmed by 0 bases and J by 2 bases, leaving 11 bases between them. Germline V gene data show CDR1 as MGHRA and CDR2 as YSYEKL. The chain's CDR3 is CASSQEIGGGNQPQHF. CDR3 coding DNA: TGCGCCAGCAGCCAAGAGATAGGAGGGGGCAATCAGCCCCAGCATTTT.

The CDR3 DNA sequence: TGTGCCATCAGTGAGTCGATCGGGAGCTATGGCTACACCTTC. This encodes CAISESIGSYGYTF. This chain uses TRBV10-3 with TRBJ1-2, with D unclear. In germline, CDR1 is ENHRY, CDR2 SYGVKD. The V end was cut by 0 bases, the J end by 4 bases, with 9 bases between. CDR3 length equals 14 residues.

The gene calls are TRBV2 and TRBJ2-5; D may be TRBD2 (6 bases). Germline CDR1 and CDR2: SNHLY and FYNNEI. The V gene lost 4 bases and the J gene lost 2 bases, with 14 bases spanning the gap. The CDR3 runs to 15 residues. CDR3 in amino acids: CASSGLEKPQETQYF. The CDR3 DNA sequence: TGTGCCAGCAGTGGACTAGAAAAGCCTCAAGAGACCCAGTACTTC.

This chain joins TRBV30 and TRBJ2-7; 9 nucleotides agree with TRBD2. The CDR3 runs 15 residues. Germline V gene lookup returns CDR1 GTSNPN and CDR2 SVGIG (reference sequence). The V segment lost 2 bases and the J segment 6 bases; nucleotides outside the gene matches: 11. CDR3 DNA sequence: TGTGCCTGGAGTATTCTAGCGGGGTCGCGGGGCGAGCAGTACTTC. This gives the protein CAWSILAGSRGEQYF. The variable domain in full, with the rest retrieved from reference TRBV30 and TRBJ2-7, is SQTIHQWPATLVQPVGSPLSLECTVEGTSNPNLYWYRQAAGRGLQLLFYSVGIGQISSEVPQNLSASRPQDRQFILSSKKLLLSDSGFYLCAWSILAGSRGEQYFGPGTRLTVT.

J is TRBJ1-2 and V is TRBV29-1; D is perhaps TRBD1 (6 bases). Trimming pared 8 bases from V and 0 bases from J, leaving 25 bases between. This CDR3 has 17 residues. The germline CDR1 and CDR2 sequences are SQVTM and ANQGSEA. CDR3 nucleotide sequence: TGCAGCCTCCGGACAGAAAAAGGGCACGTAGCTAACTATGGCTACACCTTC. Translating it yields CSLRTEKGHVANYGYTF.

The chain recombines TRBV5-1 with TRBJ2-7; TRBD2 might be the D (7 bases). Germline lookup yields CDR1 SGHRS and CDR2 YFSETQ. The CDR3 runs 15 residues. The ends were cut back, 1 base at V and 2 bases at J, with 13 bases in the middle. CDR3 residues: CASSLISGGTYEQYF. The DNA of the CDR3 is TGCGCCAGCAGCTTGATCTCGGGGGGCACCTACGAGCAGTACTTC.

The chain recombines TRBV7-2 with TRBJ1-5; D remains unclear. CDR1 and CDR2 (germline): SGHTA, FQGNSA. The CDR3 covers 14 residues. V lost 5 bases and J lost 6, with 14 bases in between. Here the CDR3 DNA reads TGTGCCAGCAGCCTCGCTATGCCCCGTCAGCCCCAGCATTTT. Protein product: CASSLAMPRQPQHF.

This sequence joins TRBV5-6 and TRBJ2-7, with TRBD2 identical over 10 bases. This CDR3 has 15 amino acids. Trimming removed 0 bases from V and 5 bases from J; junction bases left unmatched: 5. Germline V gene data show CDR1 as SGHDT and CDR2 as YYEEEE. For the CDR3, the DNA is TGTGCCAGCAGCTTGGGTCCCGGGACTAGCGACGAGCAGTACTTC. It encodes CASSLGPGTSDEQYF.

This chain links TRBV28 with TRBJ2-1; TRBD1 is a possible D gene (6 bases). Germline V gives CDR1 MDHEN, CDR2 SYDVKM. The CDR3 covers 13 residues. V was trimmed by 4 bases and J by 8 bases, leaving 12 bases between them. CDR3 loop: CASSSSQGHEQFF. CDR3 DNA sequence: TGTGCCAGCAGTTCTTCACAGGGCCATGAGCAGTTCTTC.

V gene TRBV27 combines with J gene TRBJ2-1; 14 bases are shared with TRBD2. This CDR3 is 20 amino acids long. The germline V gene encodes CDR1 MNHEY and CDR2 SMNVEV (reference sequence). V lost 9 bases and J lost 0; bases outside the gene matches: 16. The CDR3 bases are TGTGCCAGTTGGTCAATGGGGACTAGCGGGAGAGGAGACTCCTACAATGAGCAGTTCTTC. Translation: CASWSMGTSGRGDSYNEQFF.

The chain links TRBV19 to TRBJ1-2; 7 bases line up with TRBD1. The CDR3 has 15 residues. V lost 5 bases and J lost 7; bases outside the gene matches: 13. The V gene's germline CDR1 is LNHDA and CDR2 SQIVND (reference sequence). CDR3 amino acids: CASSPQDRPVSGYTF. Here the CDR3 DNA reads TGTGCCAGTAGTCCGCAGGACAGGCCAGTCAGTGGCTACACCTTC.

The chain joins TRBV10-3 to TRBJ2-3, with a tentative D call TRBD2 (6 bases). Germline V CDR1 and CDR2: ENHRY, SYGVKD. With 6 bases removed from V and 1 base from J, the gap between germline ends came to 14 bases. The length of the CDR3 is 15 residues. The CDR3 here is CAISRFASGTDTQYF. Here the CDR3 DNA reads TGTGCCATCAGCCGGTTTGCTAGCGGCACAGATACGCAGTATTTT.

The chain recombines TRBV11-2 with TRBJ2-2, with TRBD1 matching over 9 bases. CDR3 length: 15 residues. Germline values: CDR1 SGHAT, CDR2 FQNNGV. Losses at the gene ends were 5 bases for V and 6 bases for J; bases not matched to a gene: 7. CDR3 DNA: TGTGCCAGCAGCCAACGGACAGGGGTGGCCGGGGAGCTGTTTTTT. Amino acid sequence: CASSQRTGVAGELFF.

The chain employs TRBV11-1 and TRBJ1-2; D is perhaps TRBD1 (6 bases). This CDR3 has 14 amino acids. V was shortened by 5 bases and J by 2 bases, with 12 bases between the two germline ends. Looked up from germline, CDR1 is SGHAT and CDR2 is FQDESV (reference sequence). The CDR3 bases are TGTGCCAGCAGCCTCCTCAGGGGCAACTATGGCTACACCTTC. Translation gives CASSLLRGNYGYTF.

CDR3 amino acids: CASAELAKNIQYF. CDR3 nucleotide sequence: TGTGCCAGCGCCGAACTAGCCAAAAACATTCAGTACTTC. The V and J genes are TRBV28 and TRBJ2-4; no definite D call. The germline gives CDR1 MDHEN, CDR2 SYDVKM. The CDR3 totals 13 residues. Trimming removed 8 bases at V and 0 bases at J, with 8 bases between.

This clone was found once. The chain joins TRBV27 to TRBJ2-3; TRBD2 matches 11 bases. The V and J ends lost 5 bases and 3 bases, in that order; junction bases with no gene match: 1. This CDR3 has 14 residues. Germline loops: CDR1 MNHEY, CDR2 SMNVEV (reference sequence). The CDR3 sequence: CASSLAGGTDTQYF. DNA of the CDR3: TGTGCCAGCAGTCTAGCGGGGGGAACAGATACGCAGTATTTT.

This clone occurred once. The chain joins TRBV28 to TRBJ2-7; 7 bases fit TRBD1. Germline V gene data show CDR1 as MDHEN and CDR2 as SYDVKM. CDR3 length: 15 residues. After removal of 4 bases from V and 3 bases from J, the junction contained 9 bases not matched to a gene. CDR3 DNA sequence: TGTGCCAGCAGTTCCCCCCGGGACAGATACTACGAGCAGTACTTC. This translates into CASSSPRDRYYEQYF.

The V and J genes are TRBV5-1 and TRBJ2-7; 7 bases match TRBD1. CDR3 length: 15 amino acids. V shed 3 bases, J shed 3 bases, and the junction held 9 bases outside the gene matches. In germline, CDR1 is SGHRS, CDR2 YFSETQ. CDR3 in DNA: TGCGCCAGCAGCTCCGGAGACAGGGAATACTACGAGCAGTACTTC. This codes for CASSSGDREYYEQYF.

This clone has a handful of counts. This rearrangement joins TRBV6-1 to TRBJ2-5, with TRBD2 matching 11 bases. This CDR3 comprises 16 residues. Looked up from germline, CDR1 is MNHNS and CDR2 is SASEGT. The J segment lost 5 bases and the V segment lost 4 bases, leaving 9 bases of the junction unmatched. DNA of the CDR3: TGTGCCAGCAGTGCATCTATAGCGGGGGGGGTTGAGACCCAGTACTTC. This gives the protein CASSASIAGGVETQYF.

The rearrangement joins TRBV6-5 to TRBJ2-3; 8 nucleotides align to TRBD2. J gave up 5 bases and V 9 bases, and 10 bases lay outside the gene matches. The CDR3 contains 14 residues. CDR1 and CDR2 (germline): MNHEY, SVGAGI. The CDR3: CASRRAGGEDTQYF. CDR3 nucleotide sequence: TGTGCCAGTAGAAGGGCGGGGGGCGAAGATACGCAGTATTTT.

The chain joins TRBV19 to TRBJ2-7; 9 bases are shared with TRBD1. V lost 4 bases to trimming and J lost 7 bases; unmatched junction nucleotides: 14. In germline, CDR1 is LNHDA, CDR2 SQIVND (reference sequence). CDR3 length: 16 amino acids. CDR3 in DNA: TGTGCCAGTAGTAATACCCGGGACAGGGTCCGGGTAGAGCAGTACTTC. It encodes CASSNTRDRVRVEQYF.

The V call is TRBV7-2, the J call TRBJ1-5, with a tentative D call TRBD1 (6 bases). The CDR3 covers 15 residues. The V gene's germline CDR1 is SGHTA and CDR2 FQGNSA. V shed 0 bases and J shed 4 bases, with 10 bases lying between them. CDR3 residues: CASSLAITGNQPQHF. The CDR3 DNA reads as TGTGCCAGCAGCTTAGCGATTACAGGGAATCAGCCCCAGCATTTT.

This clone has just a few counts. The chain links TRBV18 to TRBJ1-1; D is ambiguous. The germline V and J ends were trimmed by 4 bases and 1 base, with 7 bases remaining between them. Germline V gives CDR1 KGHSH, CDR2 LQKENI. The CDR3 is 13 amino acids. The DNA of the CDR3 is TGTGCCAGCTCACAGAGTCAGAACACTGAAGCTTTCTTT. Its translation is CASSQSQNTEAFF.

As DNA, the CDR3 is TGTGCCAGCAGCCAAGTCGGGGATTCCTACGAGCAGTACTTC. Translating gives CASSQVGDSYEQYF. J is TRBJ2-7 and V is TRBV14, with TRBD2 as a possible D gene (5 bases). CDR1 and CDR2 from the germline V gene are SGHDN and FVKESK. The CDR3 sequence is 14 residues long. Deletions cut 1 base from V and 1 base from J, with 8 bases between.

The chain combines TRBV5-4 with TRBJ2-5; a weak D match, TRBD2 (5 bases). Trimming took 4 bases from V and 5 from J, leaving 9 bases between them. CDR1 and CDR2 from the germline V gene are SGHNT and YYREEE (reference sequence). CDR3 size: 12 residues. The CDR3 DNA follows: TGTGCCAGCAGCCCTCGCGGGGAGACCCAGTACTTC. Its protein is CASSPRGETQYF.